Listed here are 30 T cell receptor beta chains from one sample, sequenced in a study of neurological immune-mediated disorders. The time point: longitudinal time-point 2. TCRdb fed the 5' RACE reads into MiXCR, producing one record per CDR3 protein. The table lists approximately 89,000 distinct CDR3 sequences, less than 15% of them singletons. Source material: PBMCs. Receptors were obtained from a female donor with HTLV-1-associated myelopathy (HAM/TSP).

This clonotype was recorded at least ten times. This chain uses TRBV18 with TRBJ1-2; possible D gene TRBD1, 6 bases. With 6 bases removed from V and 3 bases from J, the gap between germline ends came to 11 bases. CDR1 and CDR2 (germline): KGHSH, LQKENI. CDR3 size: 13 residues. The CDR3 bases are TGTGCCAGCTCGCCAAGGGGGGACTATGGCTACACCTTC. Amino acid sequence: CASSPRGDYGYTF.

In its sample, this clonotype was seen many times. The genes are TRBV4-1 and TRBJ2-7; the match to TRBD1 covers 10 bases. Germline-derived CDR1 and CDR2 are MGHRA and YSYEKL. This CDR3 is 19 amino acids long. V lost 4 bases and J lost 6; bases outside the gene matches: 21. CDR3 in amino acids: CASSLVGSRDGTGVSEQYF. CDR3 coding DNA: TGCGCCAGCAGCCTAGTAGGGTCGCGGGACGGGACAGGGGTGTCCGAGCAGTACTTC.

The CDR3 reads CASSLGAGSYNEQFF. CDR3 DNA: TGCGCCAGCAGCCTGGGAGCGGGCTCCTACAATGAGCAGTTCTTC. This chain links TRBV5-1 with TRBJ2-1; maybe TRBD2 (6 bases). This CDR3 is 15 amino acids long. The V gene's germline CDR1 is SGHRS and CDR2 YFSETQ. V lost 4 bases to trimming and J lost 0 bases, with 11 bases between them.

This clonotype was recorded many times. Given a much more abundant clone one base away, this may be a read error. The chain couples TRBV4-1 to TRBJ2-2, with 8 bases aligning to TRBD2. Germline V gene sequence: CDR1 MGHRA, CDR2 YSYEKL. CDR3 length equals 16 residues. The CDR3 bases are TGCGCCAGAAGCCAACGGGGGGGGGGCAACACCGGGGAGCTGTTTTTT. It specifies CARSQRGGGNTGELFF.

This clonotype has a count of ten or more. The chain has TRBV29-1 and TRBJ2-2, with 12 bases that match TRBD1. V shed 4 bases, J shed 6 bases, and the junction held 6 bases outside the gene matches. Looked up from germline, CDR1 is SQVTM and CDR2 is ANQGSEA. The CDR3 totals 15 residues. The CDR3: CSVARDRGRSGELFF. In DNA, the CDR3 is TGCAGCGTTGCCCGGGACAGGGGGCGATCCGGGGAGCTGTTTTTT.

This clonotype was found many times. The CDR3 DNA reads TGTGCCAGCAGCCAAGAGAGACATGGGACCGGGGAGCTGTTTTTT. It encodes CASSQERHGTGELFF. The genes are TRBV3-1 and TRBJ2-2; no clear D. Germline V gene data show CDR1 as LGHDT and CDR2 as YNNKEL (reference sequence). Trimming shortened V by 0 bases and J by 5 bases, and 10 bases separated the two germline ends. CDR3 length: 15 amino acids.

This clonotype was seen repeatedly, ten times or more. The gene calls are TRBV20-1 and TRBJ1-2; possible D gene TRBD1, 6 bases. V shed 3 bases and J shed 6 bases, with 11 bases lying between them. The CDR3 contains 12 residues. Germline-derived CDR1 and CDR2 are DFQATT and SNEGSKA (reference sequence). CDR3 coding DNA: TGCAGTGCTAGCGCCGGGGGCGATGGCTACACCTTC. This encodes CSASAGGDGYTF.

This clonotype has a count of ten or more. The genes are TRBV7-2 and TRBJ2-3; no firm D call. CDR1 is SGHTA and CDR2 is FQGNSA in the germline V gene. This CDR3 spans 15 amino acids. The V and J ends lost 1 base and 0 bases respectively, with 8 bases between them. CDR3 amino acids: CASSLGVLSTDTQYF. The CDR3 DNA is TGTGCCAGCAGCTTAGGGGTCCTGAGCACAGATACGCAGTATTTT. Drawing the rest from reference TRBV7-2 and TRBJ2-3, the complete variable domain is GAGVSQSPSNKVTEKGKDVELRCDPISGHTALYWYRQSLGQGLEFLIYFQGNSAPDKSGLPSDRFSAERTGGSVSTLTIQRTQQEDSAVYLCASSLGVLSTDTQYFGPGTRLTVL.

The CDR3 DNA sequence: TGTGCCACCAGCAGAGATTTTTCGAGCTCCTACAATGAGCAGTTCTTC. Its translation is CATSRDFSSSYNEQFF. The chain is built from TRBV15 and TRBJ2-1; D remains ambiguous. Trimming stripped 0 bases from V and 0 bases from J, with 9 bases between. The CDR3 totals 16 residues. Per germline, CDR1 LNHNV and CDR2 YYDKDF (reference sequence).

This clonotype was observed many times. The chain employs TRBV10-3 and TRBJ2-1, with 11 nucleotides matching TRBD2. Trimming at V came to 5 bases and at J to 7 bases, leaving 1 base not matched to a gene. In germline, CDR1 is ENHRY, CDR2 SYGVKD. The CDR3 contains 13 residues. The CDR3 DNA reads TGTGCCATCAGTACTAGCGGGGGTAATGAGCAGTTCTTC. It specifies CAISTSGGNEQFF.

This clonotype has at least ten counts. The chain carries TRBV9 and TRBJ2-2, with 8 nucleotides matching TRBD1. The V gene's germline CDR1 is SGDLS and CDR2 YYNGEE. Trimming at V came to 6 bases and at J to 6 bases, leaving 13 bases not matched to a gene. The CDR3 runs 16 residues. CDR3 nucleotides: TGTGCCAGCAACGCCCGTGGGGGACAGGCACCCGGGGAGCTGTTTTTT. Its protein product is CASNARGGQAPGELFF.

This clonotype appeared once. The genes are TRBV12-5 and TRBJ2-7, with 8 positions matching TRBD2. V gave up 3 bases and J gave up 4 bases; unmatched junction bases: 8. CDR1 LGHNT and CDR2 FRNRAP come from the germline V gene. CDR3 length equals 15 residues. CDR3 nucleotide sequence: TGTGCTAGTGGTTTCGGCAGCAGCGGGGGTTACGAGCAGTACTTC. It codes for CASGFGSSGGYEQYF.

This clonotype was recorded a few times. J is TRBJ1-2 and V is TRBV7-9, with D possibly matching TRBD1 (5 bases). Deletions cut 5 bases from V and 0 bases from J, with 13 bases between. CDR1 SEHNR and CDR2 FQNEAQ come from the germline V gene (reference sequence). The CDR3 has 15 amino acids. CDR3 DNA sequence: TGTGCCAGCAGCAAGACGTTGGGACCTAACTATGGCTACACCTTC. This codes for CASSKTLGPNYGYTF. The entire variable domain, with the rest obtained from reference TRBV7-9 and TRBJ1-2, is as follows: DTGVSQNPRHKITKRGQNVTFRCDPISEHNRLYWYRQTLGQGPEFLTYFQNEAQLEKSRLLSDRFSAERPKGSFSTLEIQRTEQGDSAMYLCASSKTLGPNYGYTFGSGTRLTVV.

This chain uses TRBV2 with TRBJ1-1; D is uncertain. Trimming pared 10 bases from V and 2 bases from J, leaving 14 bases between. This CDR3 has 13 amino acids. Germline CDR1 SNHLY, CDR2 FYNNEI. CDR3 sequence: CATETNGNTEAFF. The CDR3 nucleotides are TGTGCCACCGAGACCAACGGAAACACTGAAGCTTTCTTT.

Of note for this clonotype: This may be a read error, as it is one base from a much larger clone. This chain links TRBV15 with TRBJ2-3; TRBD2 might be the D (5 bases). Germline lookup yields CDR1 LNHNV and CDR2 YYDKDF (reference sequence). This CDR3 is built from 13 residues. The CDR3 DNA follows: TGTGCTACCAACAGAGACTACACAGATACGCAGTATTTT. Protein product: CATNRDYTDTQYF.

This clonotype was counted many times. V and J are TRBV4-2 and TRBJ2-5, with D possibly matching TRBD1 (7 bases). V was clipped by 4 bases and J by 5 bases, with 20 bases between them. The CDR3 runs to 16 residues. CDR1 is LGHNA and CDR2 is YNFKEQ in the germline V gene. CDR3 loop: CASSPRQGGQVETQYF. The CDR3 nucleotides are TGTGCCAGCAGCCCGCGTCAGGGGGGTCAGGTGGAGACCCAGTACTTC.

This clonotype was detected ten times or more. The gene calls are TRBV27 and TRBJ2-1; 7 bases align to TRBD2. CDR3 length equals 13 residues. Germline loops: CDR1 MNHEY, CDR2 SMNVEV (reference sequence). J lost 8 bases, V lost 0 bases, and 1 base had no gene match. CDR3 loop: CASSLSRGYEQFF. The CDR3 DNA reads TGTGCCAGCAGTTTATCGCGGGGGTATGAGCAGTTCTTC.

The chain recombines TRBV27 with TRBJ1-5, with D possibly matching TRBD1 (5 bases). The V end lost 5 bases, the J end lost 6 bases, and 14 bases lay between the germline ends. Germline assignment: CDR1 MNHEY and CDR2 SMNVEV (reference sequence). CDR3 size: 14 residues. The CDR3 nucleotides read TGTGCCAGCAGTGGGACCTTGCACAGTCAGCCCCAGCATTTT. It yields the protein CASSGTLHSQPQHF.

This clonotype was recorded at least ten times. This rearrangement joins TRBV5-1 to TRBJ2-7; TRBD1 matches 9 bases. The CDR3 runs 14 residues. Germline V CDR1 and CDR2: SGHRS, YFSETQ. With 4 bases clipped from V and 3 bases from J, the junction kept 5 bases outside the gene matches. Here the CDR3 reads CASSVGQGGYEQYF. CDR3 nucleotides: TGCGCCAGCAGCGTGGGACAGGGAGGCTACGAGCAGTACTTC.

This clonotype was detected many times. V and J are TRBV6-4 and TRBJ1-1; D not certain. Trimming cost V 2 bases and J 8 bases, with 3 bases left between them. The CDR3 is 10 amino acids. The germline V gene has CDR1 MRHNA and CDR2 SNTAGT. The CDR3 here is CASSDSEAFF. The CDR3 nucleotides are TGTGCCAGCAGTGACAGCGAAGCTTTCTTT.

This clonotype was counted ten times or more. The chain carries TRBV5-1 and TRBJ2-6; TRBD2 agrees at 7 bases. Germline V gene lookup returns CDR1 SGHRS and CDR2 YFSETQ. The length of the CDR3 is 19 residues. With 3 bases clipped from V and 1 base from J, the junction kept 13 bases outside the gene matches. The CDR3 DNA reads as TGCGCCAGCAGCTCCTCGTTTCGAGCGGGGTCTTCTGGGGCCAACGTCCTGACTTTC. Protein product: CASSSSFRAGSSGANVLTF.

The table lists this clonotype with many counts. The J gene is TRBJ2-1, the V gene TRBV5-1; D uncertain. This CDR3 region has 12 residues. Trimming took 2 bases from V and 6 from J, leaving 6 bases between them. CDR1 and CDR2 from the germline V gene are SGHRS and YFSETQ. CDR3 bases: TGCGCCAGCAGCTTCAATCCCAATGAGCAGTTCTTC. Translating it yields CASSFNPNEQFF.

Many counts were recorded for this clonotype. The chain uses TRBV20-1 and TRBJ1-6; D gene uncertain. V was cut by 2 bases and J by 14 bases, with 10 bases left in between. CDR3 length: 11 amino acids. Germline CDR1 is DFQATT and CDR2 is SNEGSKA (reference sequence). The CDR3, as DNA: TGCAGTGCTAGACACGGTGCGTCCCTCCACTTT. It is translated as CSARHGASLHF.

This clonotype was seen only a few times. The chain combines TRBV12-3 or TRBV12-4 with TRBJ1-1, with D possibly matching TRBD1 (6 bases). This CDR3 spans 13 amino acids. V was pared by 6 bases and J by 3 bases, with 11 bases between. CDR3 sequence (DNA): TGTGCCAGCAGATCAGGGGAGTACACTGAAGCTTTCTTT. It specifies CASRSGEYTEAFF.

This chain uses TRBV3-1 with TRBJ1-2; D gene ambiguous. Germline V lookup: CDR1 LGHDT, CDR2 YNNKEL (reference sequence). Trimming cost V 1 base and J 0 bases, with 12 bases left between them. The CDR3 loop spans 16 amino acids. In DNA form, the CDR3 reads TGTGCCAGCAGCCAAGGATCGGTCTCTACTAACTATGGCTACACCTTC. It specifies CASSQGSVSTNYGYTF. Supplemented by reference TRBV3-1 and TRBJ1-2, the full variable domain reads DTAVSQTPKYLVTQMGNDKSIKCEQNLGHDTMYWYKQDSKKFLKIMFSYNNKELIINETVPNRFSPKSPDKAHLNLHINSLELGDSAVYFCASSQGSVSTNYGYTFGSGTRLTVV.

This clonotype has at least ten counts. The chain recombines TRBV7-9 with TRBJ2-1; D gene uncertain. CDR3 size: 17 residues. Germline CDR1 is SEHNR and CDR2 is FQNEAQ (reference sequence). V dropped 2 bases and J dropped 0 bases, with 14 bases sitting between them. CDR3 in amino acids: CASSLYADGSSYNEQFF. Written as DNA, the CDR3 is TGTGCCAGCAGCTTATATGCCGACGGCAGCTCCTACAATGAGCAGTTCTTC.

On this clonotype itself: The junction departs from the called germline gene at one end, perhaps through a read error. The chain uses TRBV29-1 and TRBJ1-1; 7 bases agree with TRBD1. CDR1 is SQVTM, CDR2 ANQGSEA, per germline. The CDR3 runs 13 residues. The CDR3, as DNA: TGCAGCGTTGGACAGGGAGTGGACTCTGAAGCTTACTTT. Translating it yields CSVGQGVDSEAYF.

There are many counts of this clonotype. The V call is TRBV5-1, the J call TRBJ1-2, with D perhaps matching TRBD1 (6 bases). The CDR3 is 14 amino acids. The germline gives CDR1 SGHRS, CDR2 YFSETQ. Trimming pared 4 bases from V and 5 bases from J, leaving 15 bases between. Written as DNA, the CDR3 is TGCGCCAGCAGCCCAAGGACAGAGAGTTATGGCTACACCTTC. This gives the protein CASSPRTESYGYTF.

This clonotype was found many times. The rearrangement joins TRBV5-1 to TRBJ2-1; the match to TRBD1 covers 7 bases. The length of the CDR3 is 15 residues. Looked up from germline, CDR1 is SGHRS and CDR2 is YFSETQ. V dropped 2 bases and J dropped 2; count of bases not matched to a gene: 4. The CDR3 loop reads CASSLRTGPYNEQFF. DNA for the CDR3: TGCGCCAGCAGCTTACGGACAGGTCCCTACAATGAGCAGTTCTTC. The full variable domain, with the rest looked up from reference TRBV5-1 and TRBJ2-1, is KAGVTQTPRYLIKTRGQQVTLSCSPISGHRSVSWYQQTPGQGLQFLFEYFSETQRNKGNFPGRFSGRQFSNSRSEMNVSTLELGDSALYLCASSLRTGPYNEQFFGPGTRLTVL.

This clonotype appeared a few times. The rearrangement links TRBV2 to TRBJ2-2; 11 bases agree with TRBD2. The CDR3 sequence is 19 residues long. Germline V CDR1 and CDR2: SNHLY, FYNNEI. V shed 10 bases and J 3 bases; nucleotides not matched to a gene: 19. The CDR3 sequence: CATTKGETSGAADTGELFF. As DNA, the CDR3 is TGTGCCACTACGAAGGGGGAGACTAGCGGGGCGGCGGACACCGGGGAGCTGTTTTTT.